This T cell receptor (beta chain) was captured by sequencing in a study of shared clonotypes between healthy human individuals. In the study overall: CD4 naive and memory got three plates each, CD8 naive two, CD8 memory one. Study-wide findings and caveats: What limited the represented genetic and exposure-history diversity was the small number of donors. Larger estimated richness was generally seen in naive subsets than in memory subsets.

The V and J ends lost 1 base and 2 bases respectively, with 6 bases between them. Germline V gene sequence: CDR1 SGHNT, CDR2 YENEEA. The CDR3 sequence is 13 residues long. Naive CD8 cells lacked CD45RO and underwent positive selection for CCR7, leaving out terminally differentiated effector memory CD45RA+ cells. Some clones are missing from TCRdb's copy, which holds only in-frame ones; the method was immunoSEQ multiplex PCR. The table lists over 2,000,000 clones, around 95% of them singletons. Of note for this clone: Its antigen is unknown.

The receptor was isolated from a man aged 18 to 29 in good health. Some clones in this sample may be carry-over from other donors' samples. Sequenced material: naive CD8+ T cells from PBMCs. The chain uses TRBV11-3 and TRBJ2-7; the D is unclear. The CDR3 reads CASSLGVTYEQYF. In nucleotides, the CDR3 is TGTGCCAGCAGCTTAGGCGTTACCTACGAGCAGTACTTC.